This T cell receptor beta chain stems from a study of somatic mutations in cytotoxic T cells in rheumatoid arthritis. The method was immunoSEQ multiplex PCR; TCRdb's version includes in-frame clones alone and lacks a portion of them. This table has about 18,000 clones, around 79% appearing once. Germline V gives CDR1 SGHDN, CDR2 FVKESK. This CDR3 has 16 amino acids. V was clipped by 4 bases and J by 7 bases, with 21 bases between them. Sequencing was performed on CD8+ T cells sorted from blood. The chain recombines TRBV14 with TRBJ2-3; D is perhaps TRBD1 (5 bases). The source is an adult with rheumatoid arthritis. The CDR3 coding sequence is TGTGCCAGCAGCCCAACCGTCCGACAGCTTATAAATACGCAGTATTTT. Protein product: CASSPTVRQLINTQYF.